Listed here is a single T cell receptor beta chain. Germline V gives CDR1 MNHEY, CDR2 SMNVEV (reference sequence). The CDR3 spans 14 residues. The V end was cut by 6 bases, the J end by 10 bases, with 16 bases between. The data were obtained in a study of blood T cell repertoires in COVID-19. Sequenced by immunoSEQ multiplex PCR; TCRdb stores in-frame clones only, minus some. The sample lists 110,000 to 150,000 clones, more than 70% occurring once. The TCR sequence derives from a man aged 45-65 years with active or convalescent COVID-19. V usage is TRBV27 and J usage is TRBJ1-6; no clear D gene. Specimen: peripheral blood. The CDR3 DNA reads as TGTGCCAGCAGCCTCCGGCACGCCGGGTCACCCCTCCACTTT. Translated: CASSLRHAGSPLHF.